This T cell receptor beta chain was captured by sequencing in a study of shared clonotypes between healthy human individuals. Every subset had its genomic DNA shared out evenly among several immunoSEQ plates. The assay was immunoSEQ multiplex PCR, and TCRdb's table has in-frame clones only and misses some. There are millions of clones in the sample; 93% occur only once, and approximately 0.4% lies in the top ten. The sample was naive CD4+ T cells from PBMCs. Stated subset: CD45RA+ positively selected. The source of this sequence is a man between 18 and 29 years old in good health. Some clones in this sample may be carry-over from other donors' samples.

The CDR3 region has the DNA TGTGCCAGCAGTTTATTTTATAGGTTCGCGGGACAAGCTAATGAAAAACTGTTTTTT. Its translation is CASSLFYRFAGQANEKLFF. The chain is built from TRBV27 and TRBJ1-4; possible D gene TRBD1, 6 bases. Germline V CDR1 and CDR2: MNHEY, SMNVEV (reference sequence). Trimming left V 1 base short and J 3 bases short, with 21 bases between. CDR3 length equals 19 residues. Full variable domain (outside the CDR3, taken from reference TRBV27 and TRBJ1-4): EAQVTQNPRYLITVTGKKLTVTCSQNMNHEYMSWYRQDPGLGLRQIYYSMNVEVTDKGDVPEGYKVSRKEKRNFPLILESPSPNQTSLYFCASSLFYRFAGQANEKLFFGSGTQLSVL.